The rows below give T cell receptor beta chains drawn from one sample of a study of regulatory T cells in long-lasting Graves disease. TCRdb recomputed calls from the multiplex PCR reads with MiXCR, one row per CDR3 protein. In the table there are hundreds of thousands of distinct CDR3 sequences, around 21% of which are singletons. The input for sequencing was peripheral blood mononuclear cells (PBMCs), taken when the disease was refractory, from a patient treated with antithyroid drugs. The receptors were sampled from a female donor with Graves disease. Each CDR3 is given with its conserved first and last residue. The D gene is left open where the match is weak. Not all rows give a size; the values are once, few, many and, for expanded clones, a class.

TRBV11-1	TRBJ2-7	TRBD2	15	few	CASSPAPSGIYEQYF	TGTGCCAGCAGCCCCGCCCCTAGCGGGATTTACGAGCAGTACTTC
TRBV19	TRBJ1-1	.	13	many	CASTRRGITEAFF	TGTGCCAGTACTCGACGGGGGATCACTGAAGCTTTCTTT
TRBV4-1	TRBJ2-7	TRBD1	13	.	CASSQPDRYEQYF	TGCGCCAGCAGCCAACCGGACAGGTACGAGCAGTACTTC
TRBV6-1	TRBJ2-7	TRBD2	13	.	CASSTFSGREQYF	TGTGCCAGCAGTACTTTTAGCGGGCGCGAGCAGTACTTC
TRBV2	TRBJ1-2	.	13	many	CASLPILHHGYTF	TGTGCCAGCCTTCCCATCCTCCATCATGGCTACACCTTC
TRBV5-1	TRBJ2-2	.	13	few	CATSPSSTGELFF	TGCGCCACCTCACCCAGTTCGACCGGGGAGCTGTTTTTT
TRBV12-3/TRBV12-4	TRBJ1-5	TRBD1	15	many	CASSPVGGGGQPQHF	TGTGCCAGCAGCCCCGTGGGAGGGGGCGGGCAGCCCCAGCATTTT
TRBV6-2/TRBV6-3	TRBJ1-2	TRBD1	12	few	CATQGQGKGYTF	TGTGCCACCCAGGGACAGGGAAAAGGCTACACCTTC
TRBV5-6	TRBJ1-2	.	15	.	CASSYPRPDLVGYTF	TGTGCCAGCAGTTACCCCCGGCCCGACTTAGTTGGCTACACCTTC
TRBV10-2	TRBJ1-3	.	11	.	CASTLGNTIYF	TGCGCCAGCACTTTAGGAAACACCATATATTTT
TRBV4-1	TRBJ2-7	TRBD2	17	few	CASSQEGAGTSSYEQYF	TGCGCCAGCAGCCAAGAGGGAGCCGGGACTAGCTCCTACGAGCAGTACTTC
TRBV4-2	TRBJ1-5	.	14	.	CASSQNQGNQPQHF	TGTGCCAGCAGCCAGAACCAGGGCAATCAGCCCCAGCATTTT
TRBV11-2	TRBJ2-3	TRBD2	16	.	CASSQRTSGKSDTQYF	TGTGCCAGCAGCCAACGGACTAGCGGGAAGTCAGATACGCAGTATTTT
TRBV28	TRBJ1-1	.	13	many	CASLGSGFTEAFF	TGTGCCTCCCTGGGATCGGGGTTCACTGAAGCTTTCTTT
TRBV16	TRBJ2-7	.	14	few	CASTKDNTDYEQYF	TGTGCCAGCACCAAGGATAACACAGACTACGAGCAGTACTTC
TRBV6-5	TRBJ1-5	.	13	few	CASSYSFGLAQHF	TGTGCCAGCAGTTACTCGTTCGGCCTGGCCCAGCATTTT
TRBV7-2	TRBJ2-3	TRBD2	16	.	CASSSLASGTPDTQYF	TGTGCCAGCAGCTCCCTGGCTAGCGGGACTCCAGATACGCAGTATTTT
TRBV2	TRBJ1-1	.	13	few	CASTKDGNTEAFF	TGTGCCAGCACCAAGGACGGGAACACTGAAGCTTTCTTT
TRBV6-2/TRBV6-3	TRBJ1-4	.	16	many	CASSLDRDATNEKLFF	TGTGCCAGCAGTTTAGACAGAGATGCAACTAATGAAAAACTGTTTTTT
TRBV7-3	TRBJ1-2	.	13	many	CASSLWPGYGYTF	TGTGCCAGCAGCTTATGGCCGGGCTATGGCTACACCTTC
TRBV20-1	TRBJ2-7	TRBD2	14	.	CSAKKAGVSYEQYF	TGCAGTGCTAAAAAGGCGGGAGTGTCCTACGAGCAGTACTTC
TRBV2	TRBJ1-2	.	13	many	CASSSDSGYGYTF	TGTGCCAGCAGTTCTGACAGCGGCTATGGCTACACCTTC
TRBV2	TRBJ2-2	.	15	.	CASSLSPDYTGELFF	TGTGCCAGCAGCTTGAGCCCTGACTATACCGGGGAGCTGTTTTTT
TRBV18	TRBJ2-5	.	13	many	CASSPRTQETQYF	TGTGCCAGCTCACCCAGGACCCAAGAGACCCAGTACTTC
TRBV5-6	TRBJ2-7	.	14	.	CASSLGGMRYEQYF	TGTGCCAGCAGCTTGGGGGGCATGAGGTACGAGCAGTACTTC
TRBV4-1	TRBJ1-5	.	15	.	CASSLDWNSNQPLHF	TGCGCCAGCAGCCTAGATTGGAATAGCAATCAGCCCCTGCATTTT
TRBV2	TRBJ2-7	TRBD2	17	many	CASSEALAGGSSYEQYF	TGTGCCAGCAGTGAAGCGCTAGCGGGAGGGAGCTCCTACGAGCAGTACTTC
TRBV30	TRBJ2-5	TRBD2	15	many	CAWSVQAGFGVTQYF	TGTGCCTGGAGTGTCCAAGCGGGATTTGGGGTGACCCAGTACTTC
TRBV5-5	TRBJ2-5	.	14	.	CASSSSGSGETQYF	TGTGCCAGCAGCTCCTCGGGCAGTGGAGAGACCCAGTACTTC
TRBV4-1	TRBJ1-2	.	15	few	CASSQDLSLLSGYTF	TGCGCCAGCAGCCAAGATCTTAGCTTACTGAGTGGCTACACCTTC
TRBV19	TRBJ2-5	TRBD1	15	.	CASSIGDSQGETQYF	TGTGCCAGTAGTATTGGGGACAGCCAAGGAGAGACCCAGTACTTC
TRBV27	TRBJ2-2	.	15	.	CASSLSLANTGELFF	TGTGCCAGCAGTTTATCGCTAGCGAACACCGGGGAGCTGTTTTTT
TRBV5-1	TRBJ1-5	.	15	.	CASSLDPAGSQPQHF	TGCGCCAGCAGCTTGGATCCGGCAGGGTCTCAGCCCCAGCATTTT
TRBV20-1	TRBJ2-7	TRBD1	12	.	CSVRGPAYEQYF	TGCAGTGTTAGGGGGCCCGCCTACGAGCAGTACTTC
TRBV24-1	TRBJ1-1	TRBD1	14	many	CATSDLGTGARAFF	TGTGCCACCAGTGATTTGGGGACAGGGGCGAGGGCTTTCTTT
TRBV29-1	TRBJ2-5	TRBD2	13	many	CSVGGRAGETQYF	TGCAGCGTTGGCGGGAGGGCGGGCGAGACCCAGTACTTC
TRBV10-2	TRBJ1-4	.	14	.	CASSPSGSNEKLFF	TGCGCCAGCAGCCCCTCCGGGTCTAATGAAAAACTGTTTTTT
TRBV4-3	TRBJ2-1	TRBD2	15	few	CASSQVWREENEQFF	TGCGCCAGCAGCCAAGTCTGGCGGGAGGAAAATGAGCAGTTCTTC
TRBV5-1	TRBJ2-1	TRBD2	16	.	CASSPDAGGRGDEQFF	TGCGCCAGCAGCCCGGACGCTGGCGGGAGAGGAGATGAGCAGTTCTTC
TRBV28	TRBJ2-7	TRBD1	14	many	CASSFGDRAYEQYF	TGTGCCAGCAGTTTCGGGGACAGAGCCTACGAGCAGTACTTC
TRBV4-2	TRBJ2-5	TRBD2	15	.	CASSQGVAGGETQYF	TGTGCCAGCAGCCAAGGGGTGGCGGGAGGAGAGACCCAGTACTTC
TRBV7-6	TRBJ2-7	TRBD2	15	.	CASSLEIAGDYEQYF	TGTGCCAGCAGCTTAGAGATAGCGGGAGACTACGAGCAGTACTTC
TRBV4-3	TRBJ2-7	.	17	few	CASSQDRDGGFSYEQYF	TGCGCCAGCAGCCAAGATAGAGATGGCGGCTTTTCCTACGAGCAGTACTTC
TRBV9	TRBJ2-2	.	16	few	CASSAGTRGDTGELFF	TGTGCCAGCAGCGCCGGAACGCGGGGTGACACCGGGGAGCTGTTTTTT
TRBV12-3/TRBV12-4	TRBJ1-5	.	13	many	CASSWRSNQPQHF	TGTGCCAGCAGTTGGCGTAGCAATCAGCCCCAGCATTTT